These 24 T cell receptor beta chains were sequenced from one sample in a study of identical twins. TCRdb redid the calling of the 5' RACE reads with MiXCR, one entry per CDR3 protein. Among about 690,000 distinct CDR3 sequences listed, 5.5% to 6.5% were seen once. Sequencing was done on a sample of naive T cells sorted from blood. The receptors shown here come from a man between 18 and 29 years old in good health.

This clonotype has a handful of counts. This chain connects TRBV28 to TRBJ2-1; 8 bases are a match to TRBD2. Per germline, CDR1 MDHEN and CDR2 SYDVKM. This CDR3 is 14 amino acids long. The junction had 7 bases not matched to a gene; V was cut back by 4 bases and J by 8 bases. The CDR3: CASSSSGGWDEQFF. CDR3 sequence (DNA): TGTGCCAGCAGTTCCAGCGGGGGTTGGGATGAGCAGTTCTTC.

This clonotype was detected ten times or more. V usage is TRBV5-1 and J usage is TRBJ2-1, with 11 bases fitting TRBD2. CDR1 is SGHRS, CDR2 YFSETQ, per germline. Trimming at V came to 0 bases and at J to 8 bases, leaving 7 bases not matched to a gene. CDR3 length: 16 residues. The DNA of the CDR3 is TGCGCCAGCAGCTTGGTAGCGGGAGGGCCTTGGGATGAGCAGTTCTTC. It specifies CASSLVAGGPWDEQFF.

In its sample, this clonotype was seen a few times. The V call is TRBV30, the J call TRBJ2-2, with D tentatively TRBD2 (5 bases). CDR1 is GTSNPN, CDR2 SVGIG, per germline (reference sequence). The CDR3 covers 14 residues. V dropped 0 bases and J dropped 9 bases, with 14 bases sitting between them. The CDR3 spells CAWSVGPTGWELFF. Here the CDR3 DNA reads TGTGCCTGGAGTGTAGGGCCAACGGGGTGGGAGCTGTTTTTT.

V and J are TRBV3-1 and TRBJ1-3; D gene uncertain. Germline lookup yields CDR1 LGHDT and CDR2 YNNKEL (reference sequence). This CDR3 has 18 residues. V was shortened by 0 bases and J by 0 bases, with 15 bases between the two germline ends. The CDR3 coding sequence is TGTGCCAGCAGCCAAGATCTTCTGCTAAAAGTCTCTGGAAACACCATATATTTT. Residues: CASSQDLLLKVSGNTIYF.

This clonotype was seen at least ten times. CDR3 sequence (DNA): TGTGCCACCTGGGCGTACCAAGAGACCCAGTACTTC. It translates to CATWAYQETQYF. The chain uses TRBV6-5 and TRBJ2-5; D ambiguous. Trimming left V 10 bases short and J 0 bases short, with 9 bases between. Per germline, CDR1 MNHEY and CDR2 SVGAGI. The CDR3 is 12 residues long.

The rearrangement joins TRBV5-1 to TRBJ1-6; perhaps TRBD1 as D (5 bases). The CDR3 consists of 12 residues. Germline V gene data show CDR1 as SGHRS and CDR2 as YFSETQ. Trimming left V 0 bases short and J 16 bases short, with 11 bases between. The CDR3 DNA sequence: TGCGCCAGCAGCTTGGACTGGGACGCTCTCCACTTT. It encodes CASSLDWDALHF.

This clonotype was observed at least ten times. This rearrangement joins TRBV4-2 to TRBJ2-3; D gene unclear. CDR1 is LGHNA and CDR2 is YNFKEQ in the germline V gene. The CDR3 contains 16 residues. The germline V and J ends were trimmed by 0 bases and 1 base, with 11 bases remaining between them. The CDR3 here is CASSQDFAERTDTQYF. The CDR3 DNA sequence: TGTGCCAGCAGCCAAGATTTCGCGGAGCGCACAGATACGCAGTATTTT.

In this sample, this clonotype turned up many times. The rearrangement uses TRBV20-1 and TRBJ2-7; D remains ambiguous. CDR3 length equals 9 residues. Between the trimmed V and J ends, which lost 5 bases and 12 bases, there was a span of 11 bases. Germline V gene sequence: CDR1 DFQATT, CDR2 SNEGSKA (reference sequence). This CDR3 reads CSASGPPYF. CDR3 DNA: TGCAGTGCTTCCGGGCCCCCGTACTTC.

The table lists this clonotype with a few counts. V and J are TRBV7-2 and TRBJ2-1, with 9 bases aligning to TRBD1. The CDR3 is 15 amino acids. With 3 bases clipped from V and 5 bases from J, the junction kept 5 bases outside the gene matches. The V gene's germline CDR1 is SGHTA and CDR2 FQGNSA. The CDR3, as DNA: TGTGCCAGCAGCTTGAACGGACAGGGGAACAATGAGCAGTTCTTC. It specifies CASSLNGQGNNEQFF.

This clonotype was observed a few times. This chain uses TRBV7-9 with TRBJ2-5, with 11 bases identical to TRBD1. V was pared by 0 bases and J by 3 bases, with 3 bases of the junction left unmatched. Germline V gene sequence: CDR1 SEHNR, CDR2 FQNEAQ (reference sequence). CDR3 length: 16 amino acids. The CDR3 bases are TGTGCCAGCAGCTTAGCGGACAGGGGGCCTAAAGAGACCCAGTACTTC. It encodes CASSLADRGPKETQYF.

There are many counts of this clonotype. The chain joins TRBV15 to TRBJ2-1; weak D call: TRBD1 (6 bases). V lost 0 bases and J lost 2, with 8 bases in between. The CDR3 extends over 15 amino acids. The germline CDR1 and CDR2 sequences are LNHNV and YYDKDF (reference sequence). The CDR3, as DNA: TGTGCCACCAGCAGAGAACAGGGCCCCTACAATGAGCAGTTCTTC. This encodes CATSREQGPYNEQFF.

Concerning this clonotype: A much larger clone lies a single base off, so this may be a read error. The conserved final phenylalanine or tryptophan is absent from the CDR3, which likely points to a read error. The genes are TRBV7-3 and TRBJ2-3; 15 nucleotides match TRBD2. From germline, CDR1 is SGHTA and CDR2 FQGTGA. This CDR3 has 16 residues. V gave up 6 bases and J gave up 6 bases; unmatched junction bases: 7. The CDR3 protein is CASRTGLAGGVDTQYC. In DNA, the CDR3 is TGTGCCAGCAGGACGGGACTAGCGGGAGGAGTTGATACGCAGTATTGT.

This clonotype was counted ten times or more. The chain couples TRBV27 to TRBJ2-1, with 10 bases lining up with TRBD1. The CDR3 is made up of 14 amino acids. With V trimmed by 6 bases and J by 5 bases, 4 bases remained unmatched. Germline CDR1 MNHEY, CDR2 SMNVEV (reference sequence). The CDR3 is CASSRQGADNEQFF. CDR3 nucleotide sequence: TGTGCCAGCAGCAGACAGGGGGCCGACAATGAGCAGTTCTTC.

In this sample, this clonotype turned up many times. This chain connects TRBV12-3 or TRBV12-4 to TRBJ1-5; D call uncertain. The CDR3 extends over 11 amino acids. V was cut by 2 bases and J by 10 bases, with 6 bases left in between. CDR3 loop: CASSLTPPQHF. As DNA, the CDR3 is TGTGCCAGCAGTTTAACCCCTCCCCAGCATTTT.

This clonotype was observed at least ten times. This rearrangement joins TRBV6-5 to TRBJ2-5; 8 positions match TRBD2. The CDR3 has 17 amino acids. Germline CDR1 and CDR2: MNHEY and SVGAGI. V lost 0 bases and J lost 4; bases outside the gene matches: 10. The CDR3 DNA is TGTGCCAGCAGTTACTCGGTCGAGCGGGAGTTTTTAGAGACCCAGTACTTC. Encoded protein: CASSYSVEREFLETQYF.

This clonotype came up a few times. The chain uses TRBV7-2 and TRBJ2-5; tentative D call: TRBD2 (5 bases). The V end lost 2 bases, the J end lost 0 bases, and 13 bases lay between the germline ends. The CDR3 contains 16 residues. Germline assignment: CDR1 SGHTA and CDR2 FQGNSA. Written as DNA, the CDR3 is TGTGCCAGCAGCTTATGGGAGCGGAGGTACCAAGAGACCCAGTACTTC. Its translation: CASSLWERRYQETQYF.

This clonotype was observed at least ten times. The chain links TRBV7-8 to TRBJ2-3; no definite D call. V gave up 3 bases and J gave up 0 bases, with 13 bases separating them. The CDR3 loop spans 16 amino acids. Germline lookup yields CDR1 SGHVS and CDR2 FQNEAQ. The CDR3 sequence is CASSLDRATSTDTQYF. The CDR3 DNA reads as TGTGCCAGCAGCTTGGATCGGGCCACTAGCACAGATACGCAGTATTTT.

This clonotype was observed many times. The chain has TRBV24-1 and TRBJ2-1, with D possibly being TRBD1 (6 bases). Germline lookup yields CDR1 KGHDR and CDR2 SFDVKD. The CDR3 consists of 19 residues. V lost 4 bases and J lost 0, with 21 bases in between. The CDR3 is CATSDPQARQVSSYNEQFF. The CDR3 DNA is TGTGCCACCAGTGACCCGCAGGCTCGACAGGTTAGCTCCTACAATGAGCAGTTCTTC.

Concerning this clonotype itself: Just one base apart from a much larger clone, this may be a read error. A read error is likely, as this CDR3 ends without the conserved phenylalanine or tryptophan. The CDR3 region is CASSLAETTDTQYC. The CDR3 nucleotides read TGCGCCAGCAGCTTGGCCGAGACCACAGATACGCAGTATTGT. V and J are TRBV5-1 and TRBJ2-3; D remains unclear. V was clipped by 0 bases and J by 2 bases, with 7 bases between them. The germline gives CDR1 SGHRS, CDR2 YFSETQ. CDR3 size: 14 residues.

This clonotype was detected only a few times. This chain links TRBV4-3 with TRBJ1-1; no reliable D call. Trimming removed 0 bases at V and 5 bases at J, with 10 bases between. The CDR3 totals 14 residues. Germline assignment: CDR1 LGHNA and CDR2 YSLEER. CDR3 in DNA: TGCGCCAGCAGCCAAGATGATCGGAGGACTGAAGCTTTCTTT. Amino acids: CASSQDDRRTEAFF.

This clonotype was seen repeatedly, ten times or more. The chain joins TRBV28 to TRBJ1-2; TRBD1 might be the D (5 bases). With 6 bases removed from V and 4 bases from J, the gap between germline ends came to 18 bases. This CDR3 has 15 residues. Germline V gene lookup returns CDR1 MDHEN and CDR2 SYDVKM. CDR3 residues: CASSPPAGTAYGYTF. The CDR3 DNA follows: TGTGCCAGCAGCCCCCCCGCCGGGACGGCCTATGGCTACACCTTC.

The genes are TRBV2 and TRBJ2-1; 8 bases match TRBD1. Germline V CDR1 and CDR2: SNHLY, FYNNEI. Germline trimming cut 6 bases from V and 2 bases from J; bases unmatched to any gene: 6. CDR3 length: 15 amino acids. CDR3 loop: CASRDLRGPYNEQFF. The CDR3 nucleotides read TGTGCCAGCAGGGACCTCAGGGGGCCCTACAATGAGCAGTTCTTC.

The V and J genes are TRBV7-2 and TRBJ2-2; D is possibly TRBD1 (6 bases). V was clipped by 6 bases and J by 2 bases, with 19 bases between them. Germline values: CDR1 SGHTA, CDR2 FQGNSA. The CDR3 sequence is 17 residues long. In DNA form, the CDR3 reads TGTGCCAGCAGTCACGGAGGCCTACAGGGAAACACCGGGGAGCTGTTTTTT. Residues: CASSHGGLQGNTGELFF.

This clonotype has ten or more counts. The chain has TRBV20-1 and TRBJ2-3; D gene uncertain. V was pared by 7 bases and J by 0 bases, with 11 bases between. The CDR3 runs to 13 residues. Germline assignment: CDR1 DFQATT and CDR2 SNEGSKA (reference sequence). For the CDR3, the DNA is TGCAGTGGTCGGCAGGCTAGCACAGATACGCAGTATTTT. Translation gives CSGRQASTDTQYF.